The entry below gives a single T cell receptor (beta chain) sequence along with its context. What it recognizes is unknown. TCRdb used MiXCR to reprocess the 5' RACE reads, holding one entry per CDR3 protein. Of approximately 400,000 distinct CDR3 sequences in the sample, less than 25% were seen once. The data stem from a study of T-cell memory formation after mild COVID-19. The overall study: Largely, TCR clusters stayed within a single donor. General observations from the study: Among CD4+ contracting clones, most were CM and EM, and CD8+ ones EMRA. Nothing showed for sure that second-wave clones peaking on day 37 were SARS-CoV-2 specific.

The germline V gene encodes CDR1 KGHDR and CDR2 SFDVKD. The CDR3 is 16 residues long. Trimming took off 2 bases at V and 1 base at J, with 13 bases between the two ends. V and J are TRBV24-1 and TRBJ2-5; D possibly corresponds to TRBD1 (6 bases). This receptor was taken from an adult woman who had mild COVID-19 (a few samples of this study predate the infection). Cell type and time point are not known. Sequenced: PBMCs or a T cell subset sorted from them (not recorded which). CDR3 region: CATSDSSRGLQETQYF. CDR3 DNA sequence: TGTGCCACCAGTGATTCCTCCAGGGGCCTCCAAGAGACCCAGTACTTC.